These 18 T cell receptor beta chains came from one sample sequenced in a study of regulatory T cells in long-lasting Graves disease. Regarding time point: newly diagnosed GD, antithyroid drugs for less than 3 months. RNA extracted from PBMCs served as the sequencing template. With iRepertoire HTBI primers and Arm-PCR of CDR3 regions, TCR beta libraries were built. In TCRdb, the multiplex PCR reads were re-called with MiXCR into one record per CDR3 protein. The data contain roughly 420,000 distinct CDR3 sequences, roughly 15% of them singletons. The sequencing used peripheral blood mononuclear cells (PBMCs), collected at new diagnosis, from a patient treated with antithyroid drugs. The receptor source for this set is a female donor with Graves disease.

This rearrangement joins TRBV5-4 to TRBJ1-4; 7 bases agree with TRBD1. V lost 0 bases, J lost 7 bases, and 6 bases stayed unmatched. The CDR3 contains 15 residues. Germline CDR1 and CDR2: SGHNT and YYREEE (reference sequence). This CDR3 reads CASSLDTGVSEKLFF. CDR3 nucleotide sequence: TGTGCCAGCAGCTTGGATACAGGGGTCAGTGAAAAACTGTTTTTT.

The sample holds a few counts of this clonotype. This chain uses TRBV11-3 with TRBJ1-6; D is undetermined. CDR1 and CDR2 (germline): SGHNT, YENEEA. The V and J ends lost 4 bases and 9 bases respectively, with 13 bases between them. The CDR3 contains 14 residues. The CDR3 here is CASSSGISGSPLHF. The CDR3 region has the DNA TGTGCCAGCAGCTCCGGGATCTCCGGTTCACCCCTCCACTTT.

The V gene is TRBV30, the J gene TRBJ1-2; 8 positions match TRBD1. CDR3 length equals 13 residues. CDR1 GTSNPN and CDR2 SVGIG come from the germline V gene (reference sequence). With 7 bases clipped from V and 5 bases from J, the junction kept 9 bases outside the gene matches. The CDR3 loop reads CASRGQASYGYTF. The CDR3, as DNA: TGTGCCTCGAGGGGACAGGCGTCATATGGCTACACCTTC.

This clonotype was seen at least ten times. This sequence joins TRBV7-6 and TRBJ2-2; D is possibly TRBD1 (5 bases). The CDR3 has 17 residues. Looked up from germline, CDR1 is SGHVS and CDR2 is FNYEAQ. Trimming cost V 1 base and J 4 bases, with 16 bases left between them. The CDR3 DNA sequence: TGTGCCAGCAGCTTAGAAGGGCCAGGGTTTGGCACCGGGGAGCTGTTTTTT. The encoded protein is CASSLEGPGFGTGELFF.

This clonotype was found many times. The chain recombines TRBV6-1 with TRBJ1-6; perhaps TRBD1 as D (5 bases). Germline V gives CDR1 MNHNS, CDR2 SASEGT. Trimming stripped 5 bases from V and 0 bases from J, with 11 bases between. The CDR3 runs 16 residues. The CDR3 loop reads CASSNRGSSYNSPLHF. For the CDR3, the DNA is TGTGCCAGCAGTAACCGGGGGAGCTCCTATAATTCACCCCTCCACTTT.

This clonotype was seen ten or more times. J is TRBJ1-6 and V is TRBV12-3 or TRBV12-4, with D unresolved. The CDR3 sequence is 13 residues long. V gave up 7 bases and J gave up 6 bases, with 10 bases separating them. The CDR3: CASTSNPNSPLHF. The DNA for the CDR3 is TGTGCCAGCACTTCCAATCCTAATTCACCCCTCCACTTT.

This clonotype was recorded at least ten times. J is TRBJ1-1 and V is TRBV2; D might be TRBD1 (5 bases). V gave up 6 bases and J gave up 1 base, with 12 bases separating them. This CDR3 has 14 amino acids. The germline gives CDR1 SNHLY, CDR2 FYNNEI. The CDR3 nucleotides read TGTGCCAGCAGGGGACGGCCAACGAACACTGAAGCTTTCTTT. It encodes CASRGRPTNTEAFF.

This clonotype was observed at least ten times. The chain carries TRBV2 and TRBJ2-2; D remains ambiguous. Germline loops: CDR1 SNHLY, CDR2 FYNNEI. V was cut by 6 bases and J by 3 bases, with 2 bases left in between. The CDR3 covers 11 residues. DNA for the CDR3: TGTGCCAGCAGGTACACCGGGGAGCTGTTTTTT. Encoded protein: CASRYTGELFF.

This clonotype was recorded at least ten times. The chain has TRBV27 and TRBJ2-7; 11 bases fit TRBD2. The junction had 10 bases not matched to a gene; V was cut back by 6 bases and J by 0 bases. The CDR3 is 17 residues long. From germline, CDR1 is MNHEY and CDR2 SMNVEV (reference sequence). CDR3: CASSSRVAGGFSYEQYF. CDR3 nucleotides: TGTGCCAGCAGCTCAAGAGTAGCGGGGGGGTTCTCCTACGAGCAGTACTTC.

The chain joins TRBV19 to TRBJ2-2; 10 positions agree with TRBD2. This CDR3 contains 15 residues. The V gene's germline CDR1 is LNHDA and CDR2 SQIVND (reference sequence). V shed 4 bases and J 3 bases; nucleotides not matched to a gene: 2. In DNA form, the CDR3 reads TGTGCCAGTAGTAGGACTAGCGGATACACCGGGGAGCTGTTTTTT. It codes for CASSRTSGYTGELFF.

This clonotype was recorded a few times. The V and J genes are TRBV27 and TRBJ1-5; D not resolved. The CDR3 spans 14 residues. Trimming stripped 0 bases from V and 3 bases from J, with 6 bases between. Germline V lookup: CDR1 MNHEY, CDR2 SMNVEV (reference sequence). The CDR3 is CASSLSSFNQPQHF. Written as DNA, the CDR3 is TGTGCCAGCAGTTTATCAAGTTTCAATCAGCCCCAGCATTTT.

This clonotype came up many times. This chain links TRBV6-2 or TRBV6-3 with TRBJ2-3; unclear D gene. The CDR3 has 13 residues. Deletions cut 1 base from V and 4 bases from J, with 6 bases between. The germline V gene encodes CDR1 MNHEY and CDR2 SVGEGT. The CDR3 region is CASSYLDPDTQYF. CDR3 bases: TGTGCCAGCAGTTACTTGGACCCAGATACGCAGTATTTT.

This clonotype occurred many times. The chain combines TRBV4-1 with TRBJ1-1; TRBD1 aligns across 7 bases. Per germline, CDR1 MGHRA and CDR2 YSYEKL. The CDR3 runs 13 residues. The junction had 2 bases not matched to a gene; V was cut back by 4 bases and J by 3 bases. The CDR3, as DNA: TGCGCCAGCAGCCGACAGGGCGACACTGAAGCTTTCTTT. Translating it yields CASSRQGDTEAFF.

This clonotype was recorded many times. The V call is TRBV5-1, the J call TRBJ2-1; 10 bases line up with TRBD2. There are 14 residues in the CDR3. V gave up 2 bases and J gave up 7 bases; unmatched junction bases: 3. Germline CDR1 is SGHRS and CDR2 is YFSETQ. The CDR3 protein is CASSLAGGTNEQFF. In nucleotides, the CDR3 is TGCGCCAGCAGCTTAGCGGGGGGGACGAATGAGCAGTTCTTC.

There are many counts of this clonotype. This chain connects TRBV5-1 to TRBJ1-1; D is unresolved. The V gene lost 7 bases and the J gene lost 1 base, with 23 bases spanning the gap. The germline V gene encodes CDR1 SGHRS and CDR2 YFSETQ. CDR3 length: 17 amino acids. The chain's CDR3 is CASAPSSPGWRNTEAFF. The DNA of the CDR3 is TGCGCCAGCGCCCCGTCCTCCCCCGGGTGGAGGAACACTGAAGCTTTCTTT.

This clonotype was seen at least ten times. V usage is TRBV6-2 or TRBV6-3 and J usage is TRBJ2-1, with 11 bases aligning to TRBD2. V dropped 0 bases and J dropped 0; count of bases not matched to a gene: 4. Germline V gives CDR1 MNHEY, CDR2 SVGEGT. CDR3 length: 18 residues. CDR3 region: CASSYSTSGASSYNEQFF. For the CDR3, the DNA is TGTGCCAGCAGTTACTCGACTAGCGGGGCGAGCTCCTACAATGAGCAGTTCTTC.

The chain joins TRBV12-3 or TRBV12-4 to TRBJ2-1; TRBD2 agrees at 7 bases. Trimming at V came to 5 bases and at J to 5 bases, leaving 6 bases not matched to a gene. The CDR3 has 14 residues. Here the CDR3 reads CASSDGLVDNEQFF. The DNA of the CDR3 is TGTGCCAGCAGTGACGGACTAGTCGACAATGAGCAGTTCTTC.

Many counts were recorded for this clonotype. The DNA of the CDR3 is TGTGCCAGCAGTTTTTTTGAGACAGGGGCTACCTACGAGCAGTACTTC. Its translation is CASSFFETGATYEQYF. This rearrangement joins TRBV12-3 or TRBV12-4 to TRBJ2-7; TRBD1 matches 8 bases. The CDR3 extends over 16 amino acids. J was trimmed by 2 bases and V by 3 bases; bases with no gene match: 9.